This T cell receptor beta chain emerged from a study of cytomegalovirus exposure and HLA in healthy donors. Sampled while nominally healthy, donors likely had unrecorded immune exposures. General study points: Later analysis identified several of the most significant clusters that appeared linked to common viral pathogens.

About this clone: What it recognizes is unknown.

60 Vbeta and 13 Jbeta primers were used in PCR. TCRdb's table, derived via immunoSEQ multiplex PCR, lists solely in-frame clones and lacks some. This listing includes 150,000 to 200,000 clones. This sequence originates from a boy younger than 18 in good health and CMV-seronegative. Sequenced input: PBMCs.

CDR3: CASSRITQETQYF. In DNA form, the CDR3 reads TGTGCCAGCAGCCGAATCACACAAGAGACCCAGTACTTC. This chain joins TRBV7-2 and TRBJ2-5; unclear D gene. V was clipped by 5 bases and J by 2 bases, with 9 bases between them. CDR1 and CDR2 (germline): SGHTA, FQGNSA. This CDR3 has 13 amino acids.